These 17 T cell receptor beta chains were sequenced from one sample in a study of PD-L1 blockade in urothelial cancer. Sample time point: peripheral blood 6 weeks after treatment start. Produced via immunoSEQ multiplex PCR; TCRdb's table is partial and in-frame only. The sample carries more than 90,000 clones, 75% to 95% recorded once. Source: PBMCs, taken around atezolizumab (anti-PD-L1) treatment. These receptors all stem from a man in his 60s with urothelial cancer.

The CDR3 loop reads CASSVGRHYEKLFF. DNA of the CDR3: TGTGCCAGTAGTGTTGGCAGACATTATGAAAAACTGTTTTTT. This chain joins TRBV19 and TRBJ1-4; D is uncertain. The CDR3 is 14 residues long. CDR1 LNHDA and CDR2 SQIVND come from the germline V gene (reference sequence). Trimming shortened V by 5 bases and J by 6 bases, and 13 bases separated the two germline ends.

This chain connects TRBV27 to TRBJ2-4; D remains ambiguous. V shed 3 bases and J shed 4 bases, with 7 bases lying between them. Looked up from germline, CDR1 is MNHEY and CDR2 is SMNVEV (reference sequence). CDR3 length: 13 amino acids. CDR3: CASSFVEKNIQYF. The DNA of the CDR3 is TGTGCCAGCAGTTTTGTCGAGAAAAACATTCAGTACTTC.

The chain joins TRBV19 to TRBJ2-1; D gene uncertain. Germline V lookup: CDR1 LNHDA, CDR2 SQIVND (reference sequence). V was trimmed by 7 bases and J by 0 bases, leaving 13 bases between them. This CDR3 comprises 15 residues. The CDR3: CASTRAGSSYNEQFF. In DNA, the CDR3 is TGTGCCAGTACCCGCGCTGGTAGCTCCTACAATGAGCAGTTCTTC.

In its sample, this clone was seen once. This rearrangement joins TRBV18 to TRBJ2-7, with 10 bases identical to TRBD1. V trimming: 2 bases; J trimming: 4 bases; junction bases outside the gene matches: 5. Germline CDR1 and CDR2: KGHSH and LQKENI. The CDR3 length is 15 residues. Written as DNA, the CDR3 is TGTGCCAGCTCACCAATGACAGGGGGCCAGTACGAGCAGTACTTC. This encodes CASSPMTGGQYEQYF.

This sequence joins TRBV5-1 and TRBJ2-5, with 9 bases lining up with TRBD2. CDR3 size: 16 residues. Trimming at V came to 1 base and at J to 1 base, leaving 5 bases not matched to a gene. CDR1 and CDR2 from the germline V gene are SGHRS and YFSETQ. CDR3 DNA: TGCGCCAGCAGCTTGACTTCAGCGGGGGGCCAAGAGACCCAGTACTTC. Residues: CASSLTSAGGQETQYF.

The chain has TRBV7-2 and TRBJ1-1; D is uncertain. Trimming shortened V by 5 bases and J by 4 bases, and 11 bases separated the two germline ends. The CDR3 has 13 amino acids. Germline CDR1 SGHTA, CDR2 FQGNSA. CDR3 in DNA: TGTGCCAGCAGCCGGGATTGGAGCACTGAAGCTTTCTTT. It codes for CASSRDWSTEAFF.

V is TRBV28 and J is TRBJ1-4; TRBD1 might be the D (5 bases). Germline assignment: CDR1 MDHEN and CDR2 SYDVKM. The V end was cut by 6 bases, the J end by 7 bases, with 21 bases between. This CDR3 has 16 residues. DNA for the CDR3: TGTGCCAGCAGGCCGGCGGGGACCCTTGGTAGTGAAAAACTGTTTTTT. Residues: CASRPAGTLGSEKLFF.

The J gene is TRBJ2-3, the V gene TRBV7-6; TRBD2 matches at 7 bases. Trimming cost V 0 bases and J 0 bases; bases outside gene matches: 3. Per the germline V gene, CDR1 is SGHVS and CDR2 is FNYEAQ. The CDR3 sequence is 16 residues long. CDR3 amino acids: CASSLAGAGSTDTQYF. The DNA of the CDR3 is TGTGCCAGCAGCTTAGCGGGAGCGGGGAGCACAGATACGCAGTATTTT.

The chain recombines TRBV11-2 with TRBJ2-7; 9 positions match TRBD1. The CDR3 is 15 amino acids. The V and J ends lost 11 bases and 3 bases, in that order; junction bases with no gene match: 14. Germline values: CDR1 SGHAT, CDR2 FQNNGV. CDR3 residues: CAPRPGTGMRYEQYF. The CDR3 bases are TGTGCCCCTCGTCCCGGGACAGGGATGCGCTACGAGCAGTACTTC.

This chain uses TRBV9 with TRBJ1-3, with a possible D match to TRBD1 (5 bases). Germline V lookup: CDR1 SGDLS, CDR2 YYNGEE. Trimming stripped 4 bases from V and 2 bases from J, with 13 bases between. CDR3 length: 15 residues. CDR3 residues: CASSPSGAAGNTIYF. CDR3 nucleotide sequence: TGTGCCAGCAGCCCGAGTGGGGCGGCTGGAAACACCATATATTTT. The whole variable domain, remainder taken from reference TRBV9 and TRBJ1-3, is DSGVTQTPKHLITATGQRVTLRCSPRSGDLSVYWYQQSLDQGLQFLIQYYNGEERAKGNILERFSAQQFPDLHSELNLSSLELGDSALYFCASSPSGAAGNTIYFGEGSWLTVV.

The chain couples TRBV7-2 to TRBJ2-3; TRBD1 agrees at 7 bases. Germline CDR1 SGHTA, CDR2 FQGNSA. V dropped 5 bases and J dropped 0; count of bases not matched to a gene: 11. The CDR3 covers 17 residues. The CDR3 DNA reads TGTGCCAGCAGCGCCACCGGGACAGCACTCAGCACAGATACGCAGTATTTT. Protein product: CASSATGTALSTDTQYF.

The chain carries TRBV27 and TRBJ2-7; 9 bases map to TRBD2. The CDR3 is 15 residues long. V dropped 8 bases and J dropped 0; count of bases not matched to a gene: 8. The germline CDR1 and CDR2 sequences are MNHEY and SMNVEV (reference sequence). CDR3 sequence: CASPTTSGFSYEQYF. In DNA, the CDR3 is TGTGCCAGCCCCACTACTAGCGGGTTCTCCTACGAGCAGTACTTC.

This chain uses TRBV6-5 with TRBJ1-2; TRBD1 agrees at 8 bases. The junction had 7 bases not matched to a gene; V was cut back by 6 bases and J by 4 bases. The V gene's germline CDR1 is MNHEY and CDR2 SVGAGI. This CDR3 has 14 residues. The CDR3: CASRPGQEGYGYTF. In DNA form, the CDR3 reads TGTGCCAGCAGACCGGGACAGGAGGGCTATGGCTACACCTTC.

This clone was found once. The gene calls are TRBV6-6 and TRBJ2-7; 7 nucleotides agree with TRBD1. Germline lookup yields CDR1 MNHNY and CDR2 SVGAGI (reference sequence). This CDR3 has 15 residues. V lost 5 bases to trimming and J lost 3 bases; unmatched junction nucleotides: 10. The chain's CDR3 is CASSTRDRTNYEQYF. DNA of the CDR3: TGTGCCAGCAGTACCCGGGACAGAACGAACTACGAGCAGTACTTC.

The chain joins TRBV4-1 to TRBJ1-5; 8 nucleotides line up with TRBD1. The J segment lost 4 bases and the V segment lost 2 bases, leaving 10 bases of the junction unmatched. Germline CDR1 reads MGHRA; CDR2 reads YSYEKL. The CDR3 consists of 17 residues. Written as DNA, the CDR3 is TGCGCCAGCAGCCAAACAGACAGGGGCGACTGGAATCAGCCCCAGCATTTT. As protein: CASSQTDRGDWNQPQHF.

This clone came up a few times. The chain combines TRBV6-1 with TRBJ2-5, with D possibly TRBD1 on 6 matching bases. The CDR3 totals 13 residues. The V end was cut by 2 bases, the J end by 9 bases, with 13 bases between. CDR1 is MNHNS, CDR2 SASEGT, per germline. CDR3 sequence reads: CASSETRPGAQYF. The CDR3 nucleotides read TGTGCCAGCAGTGAAACCCGTCCAGGGGCCCAGTACTTC.

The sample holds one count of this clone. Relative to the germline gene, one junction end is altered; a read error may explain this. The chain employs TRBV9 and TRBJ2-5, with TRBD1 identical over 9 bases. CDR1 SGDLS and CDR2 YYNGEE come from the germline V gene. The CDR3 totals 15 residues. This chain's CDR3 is CVSSQGQGRGETQYF. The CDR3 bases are TGTGTCAGCAGCCAGGGACAGGGTCGCGGAGAGACCCAGTACTTC.